This T cell receptor beta chain was sequenced in a study of blood T cell repertoires in COVID-19. Looking at the study overall: The analysed material was cDNA or gDNA that came from T cells, B-cell-depleted T cells, or PBMCs.

Authors' analysis steps: Quantification of nucleated cells was approximated via reference gene primer amplification. The assay was immunoSEQ multiplex PCR, and TCRdb's table has in-frame clones only and misses some. V and J calls plus clone size are reproduced from that table; the DNA served to infer D and trimming. Here the sample spans 20,000 to 30,000 clones, roughly 94% being singletons. This clone has just one count. The CDR3 spans 19 residues. V dropped 2 bases and J dropped 0; count of bases not matched to a gene: 15. Looked up from germline, CDR1 is MDHEN and CDR2 is SYDVKM. The chain joins TRBV28 to TRBJ1-1; 7 bases map to TRBD1. The TCR originated in a woman in her forties or fifties with active COVID-19. Sequencing was done on a sample of peripheral blood. The CDR3: CASSLMQTGSEVMNTEAFF. In DNA, the CDR3 is TGTGCCAGCAGTTTAATGCAGACAGGGAGTGAGGTCATGAACACTGAAGCTTTCTTT.